This T cell receptor beta chain was captured in a study of cytomegalovirus exposure and HLA in healthy donors (dated by TCRdb to the late 2010s). Turning to the overall study: In an earlier analysis of fewer than 750 of the donors, 276 Gb of sequence data and 100 million or so unique TCR beta sequences from 180 million or so T cells were reported. About 300 gigabases of sequencing data and around 85 million unique TCR sequences made up an early release that covered several hundred HLA-typed donors. Of the roughly 430 genotyped donors, roughly 80% fell in the genetic ancestry cluster associated with self-reported Caucasian donors. The study was designed to test whether signatures of past pathogen exposure could be identified by cataloging public T cell receptors. The T cell repertoires of 700 or so subjects were profiled by immunosequencing and related to cytomegalovirus serostatus. In addition to the first cohort of approximately 650 subjects, a separate validation cohort of 130 or so different subjects was used. High-throughput TCR immunosequencing, statistical association of individual TCRs with disease status, and machine learning were combined to predict cytomegalovirus infection status. A later analysis re-analyzed previously published TCR beta repertoires from about 600 donors and added high-resolution HLA genotyping to study TCR occurrence patterns. In the later analysis, no new phenotypic data were used to find candidate immune exposures; instead, reliance was placed on TCR beta sequences and their occurrence across donors. To decide whether each TCR beta V gene segment behaved as functional or pseudogenic, an earlier analysis of some 570 of the donors relied on high-throughput TCR beta sequencing. Donor age, sex, ethnicity and CMV serostatus were compiled alongside the repertoire data. In a later genetic analysis, genome-wide SNP genotypes for about three fifths of the roughly 670 donors were used, and that subset was treated as a discovery cohort. Every repertoire in the discovery cohort had been generated on one and the same sequencing platform. Class I and class II HLA loci were covered by the typing at four-digit resolution. The number of typed donors differed by locus: roughly 629-640 for A, B, C, DRB1 and DQB1; 500 to 550 for DQA1; 606 for DPA1; and roughly 470 for DPB1. Roughly 5 DR-DQ haplotypes were handled as single units for association and clustering because linkage in the cohort was strong. Across about 370 genotyped donors of the cohort, an average of 235,054 unique TCR beta nucleotide sequences per donor were sequenced, and 15% to 20% of those sequences were non-productive.

This clone was picked up a small number of times. It lacks a known antigen. No clone much larger than this one lies a single base away; base qualities are absent. The V and J ends are trimmed by 8 bases and 2 bases, leaving 7 bases between them. CDR3 length: 11 amino acids, cysteine to phenylalanine. The kept DNA is CDR3 alone, 33 bases in frame from the first base. Reading the germline V gene (reference sequence) gives CDR1 DFQATT and CDR2 SNEGSKA. In total, more than 500 healthy bone marrow donors made up the cohort. At the time of sampling, all cohort members were nominally healthy, though unrecorded immune exposures were likely present. CMV serostatus was recorded as positive for 289 and negative for 352 of the 666 cohort members, whereas no CMV serostatus was recorded for the donor in question. Each donor provided a peripheral blood sample, and peripheral blood mononuclear cells were used for TCR beta sequencing. Genomic DNA extraction from the blood cell samples was performed with the Qiagen DNeasy Blood Extraction Kit.

Libraries were constructed by the immunoSEQ multiplex PCR assay. A mixture of 60 forward primers for TCR Vbeta segments and 13 reverse primers for TCR Jbeta segments was used in the multiplex PCR. The CDR3 region of rearranged TCR beta genes was amplified from genomic DNA with a multiplex PCR assay. The amplified TCR beta libraries were sequenced on the Illumina HiSeq System as 87-base-pair reads. The authors' analysis ran thus. A later analysis tallied tens of millions of unique TCR beta chains across the 666 repertoires, and around 12 million of those chains were shared by two or more donors. To remove PCR and sequencing errors, raw reads were error-corrected and collapsed into unique sequences using a nearest-neighbor algorithm that merged closely related sequences. To assign V, D and J gene segments, CDR3 sequences were aligned to IMGT reference sequences. For a sequence to be retained, a match of at least six nucleotides to both a V gene segment and a J gene segment was required. Rearrangements were classified as productive when the CDR3 lacked stop codons and remained in frame with V and J, and all other rearrangements were classified as non-productive. Following IMGT convention, CDR3 was defined as the stretch from the second conserved V-encoded cysteine to the conserved J-encoded phenylalanine. Sequences without an unambiguous match to a single V gene segment were excluded from the earlier analysis of about 600 of the donors. An earlier analysis of a few hundred of the donors called V segments functional above 56.7% productive rearrangements and segregating when the between-donor standard deviation exceeded 5%. A statistical classification framework was built to diagnose cytomegalovirus status from the catalog of TCR beta chain sequences. V and J gene assignment, in a later analysis, came from comparing TCR nucleotide sequences with IMGT/GENE-DB human TR gene sequences. In a later analysis, CDR3 sequences and most-parsimonious VDJ recombination scenarios were assigned using the TCRdist pipeline. A later analysis defined each TCR beta chain by its CDR3 amino acid sequence plus V-gene family, and excluded reads lacking a unique V-gene family. To address suspected cross-contamination and a sequencing artifact, a later analysis removed 592 highly shared, low-generation-probability nucleotide sequences. For each public chain, a later analysis derived a clonal expansion index from normalized ranks of inferred template counts within each repertoire. Generation probabilities in a later analysis came from a VDJ recombination model fitted to out-of-frame rearrangements, and those results were checked against IGoR. Hypergeometric tests were used in a later analysis to score TCR-TCR, TCR-HLA and TCR-CMV co-occurrence, with a repertoire-size bias correction applied to the TCR pairs. To estimate false discovery rates, a later analysis permuted the HLA or CMV assignments 20 times. In a later analysis, co-occurring TCRs were grouped using DBSCAN, and TCRdist sequence similarity was added for clustering within HLA-allele-positive subsets. Repertoires with fewer than 30,000 or more than 120,000 public chains were left out of co-occurrence clustering, as were a few repertoires with anomalous nucleotide sharing. TCRdb stores this immuneACCESS table with in-frame sequences only. Part of the clones is absent; in the studies checked, under half of the shortfall reflects unresolved V genes, and no reason is known for the rest. D and trimming were read from the DNA, whereas the V and J calls and clone size are those reported in that table. Present in this sample are 35,000 to 45,000 clones, about 50% of which were seen just once. Together, the top ten hold roughly an eighth of the sample.

What the study reported, not specific to this receptor: According to a later analysis, TCR association rates differed among HLA loci, with DRB1 alleles showing the most associated TCRs and HLA-C alleles showing the fewest. A further reported finding was that TCR beta sequences accurately predicted the HLA-A and HLA-B alleles for most subjects in the first cohort. According to a later analysis, most CMV-associated TCR beta chains appeared to be HLA-restricted, and the HLA associations seemed to be driven largely by CMV exposure. In this cohort, only TCR beta chains were sequenced, and detectable features were limited by the absence of alpha or paired-chain data. Most TCR sequences were observed very rarely across donors, whereas some public TCRs were present in many individuals. The earlier analysis of around 600 of the donors excluded 15 to 20 rarely observed V segments, including chromosome 9 orphons, because counts were too low. According to a later genetic analysis, donors in an Asian-associated ancestry cluster had fewer N-insertions in productive TCRs than the roughly 700-donor mean. HLA typing was unavailable for some donors at each locus, so association tests used only the typed subset. In vitro tests confirmed that a few of the cytomegalovirus-associated TCR beta chains recognize cytomegalovirus antigens. In both the original and validation cohorts, the classifier was reported to diagnose cytomegalovirus status with high specificity and sensitivity. A later analysis found that HLA-associated TCR beta chains were more clonally expanded and had lower generation probabilities than equally common non-associated chains. In a later analysis, some 18,000 TCR beta sequences were associated with specific HLA alleles at a false discovery rate of 0.05. According to the authors, the approach could potentially be generalized to other disease states and immunological phenotypes. Roughly uniform sequencing depth across donors was assumed in presence/absence analyses, although this assumption may not hold. Linkage disequilibrium might explain the correlated functional status among segregating V segments, but an unknown experimental factor could not be excluded. Immune exposure information for the cohort was limited to CMV serostatus. An earlier analysis of approximately 570 of the donors showed that most TCR beta V segments appeared in productive rearrangements either about 87% or about 30% of the time, which broadly matched IMGT annotations. The study gave a list of some 150 TCR beta chains associated with cytomegalovirus. Some IMGT-functional V segments, including TRBV6-2 and TRBV6-3, could not be told apart with the 87-base-pair reads, so those segments were excluded. In a later genetic analysis, a missense DCLRE1C variant was associated with V-gene and J-gene trimming of TCR beta chains, and the association was replicated in an independent cohort. A later analysis reported that several top co-occurrence clusters appeared linked to parvovirus B19, influenza, CMV and Epstein-Barr virus. When HLA alleles, especially DR and DQ, strongly co-occurred, TCR associations were difficult to assign to individual alleles. A cluster of highly shared sequence variants was judged likely to represent a technical artifact of the sequencing pipeline.

Recombination linked TRBV20-1 to TRBJ1-5, with the D segment identity uncertain. This TCR derives from a human donor in good health. Sequences were obtained from PBMCs. The DNA sequence follows: TGCAGTCTGAGCGGCAATCAGCCCCAGCATTTT. It translates to CSLSGNQPQHF.